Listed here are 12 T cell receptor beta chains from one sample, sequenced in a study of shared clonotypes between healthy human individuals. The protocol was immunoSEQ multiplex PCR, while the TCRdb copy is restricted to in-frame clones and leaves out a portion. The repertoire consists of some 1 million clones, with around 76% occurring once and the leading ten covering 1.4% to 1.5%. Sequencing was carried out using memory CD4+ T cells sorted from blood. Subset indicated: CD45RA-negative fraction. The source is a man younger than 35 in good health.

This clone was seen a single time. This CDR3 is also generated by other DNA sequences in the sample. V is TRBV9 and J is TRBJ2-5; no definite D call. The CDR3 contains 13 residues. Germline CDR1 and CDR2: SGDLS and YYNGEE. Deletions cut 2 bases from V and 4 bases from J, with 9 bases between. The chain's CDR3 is CASSVGRGETQYF. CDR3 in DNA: TGTGCCAGCAGCGTCGGTCGCGGAGAGACCCAGTACTTC.

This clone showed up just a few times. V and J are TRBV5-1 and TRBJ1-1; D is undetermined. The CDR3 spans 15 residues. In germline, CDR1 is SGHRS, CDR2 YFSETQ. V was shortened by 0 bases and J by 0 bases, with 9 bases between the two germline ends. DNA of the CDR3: TGCGCCAGCAGCTTGGTAGACCGAATGAACACTGAAGCTTTCTTT. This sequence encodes CASSLVDRMNTEAFF.

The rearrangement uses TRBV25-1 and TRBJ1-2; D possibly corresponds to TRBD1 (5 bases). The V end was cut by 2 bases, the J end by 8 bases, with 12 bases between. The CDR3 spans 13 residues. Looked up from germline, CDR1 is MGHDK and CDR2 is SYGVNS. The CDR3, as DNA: TGTGCCAGCAGTGAAGGGGACCTCGGGGGCTACACCTTC. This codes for CASSEGDLGGYTF.

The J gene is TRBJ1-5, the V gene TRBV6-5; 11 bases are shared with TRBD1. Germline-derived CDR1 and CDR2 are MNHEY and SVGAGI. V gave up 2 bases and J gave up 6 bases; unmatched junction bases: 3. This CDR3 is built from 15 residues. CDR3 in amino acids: CASSYGQGAGQPQHF. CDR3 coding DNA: TGTGCCAGCAGTTACGGACAGGGGGCCGGTCAGCCCCAGCATTTT.

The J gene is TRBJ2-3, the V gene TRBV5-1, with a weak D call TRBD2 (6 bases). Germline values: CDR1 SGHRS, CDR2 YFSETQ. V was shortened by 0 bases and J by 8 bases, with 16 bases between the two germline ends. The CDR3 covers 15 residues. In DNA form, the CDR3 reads TGCGCCAGCAGCTTGGACGGGGGTCGATCGACTACGCAGTATTTT. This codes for CASSLDGGRSTTQYF.

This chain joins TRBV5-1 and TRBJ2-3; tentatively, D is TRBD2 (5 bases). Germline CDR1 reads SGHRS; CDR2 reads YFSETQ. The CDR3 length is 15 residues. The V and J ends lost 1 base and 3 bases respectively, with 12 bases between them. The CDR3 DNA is TGCGCCAGCAGCTTGATGGAGGATACTACAGATACGCAGTATTTT. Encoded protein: CASSLMEDTTDTQYF.

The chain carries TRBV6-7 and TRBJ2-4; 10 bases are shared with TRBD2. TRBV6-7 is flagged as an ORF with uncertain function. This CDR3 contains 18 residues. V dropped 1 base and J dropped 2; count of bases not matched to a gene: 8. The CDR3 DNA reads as TGTGCCAGCAGTTACTTTCTAGCGGGGGCGTGTCCCAAAAACATTCAGTACTTC. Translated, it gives CASSYFLAGACPKNIQYF.

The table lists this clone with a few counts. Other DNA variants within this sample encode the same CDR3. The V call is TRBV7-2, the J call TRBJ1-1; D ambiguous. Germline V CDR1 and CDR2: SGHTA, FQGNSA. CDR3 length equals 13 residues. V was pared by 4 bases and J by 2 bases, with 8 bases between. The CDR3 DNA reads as TGTGCCAGCAGCTCTAACAGAAACACTGAAGCTTTCTTT. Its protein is CASSSNRNTEAFF.

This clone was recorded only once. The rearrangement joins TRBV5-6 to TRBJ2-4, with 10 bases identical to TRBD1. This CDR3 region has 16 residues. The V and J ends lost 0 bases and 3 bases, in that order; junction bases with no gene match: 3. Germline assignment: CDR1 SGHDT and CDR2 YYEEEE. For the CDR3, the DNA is TGTGCCAGCAGCTTGGGATGGACAGGGGGCAAAAACATTCAGTACTTC. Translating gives CASSLGWTGGKNIQYF.

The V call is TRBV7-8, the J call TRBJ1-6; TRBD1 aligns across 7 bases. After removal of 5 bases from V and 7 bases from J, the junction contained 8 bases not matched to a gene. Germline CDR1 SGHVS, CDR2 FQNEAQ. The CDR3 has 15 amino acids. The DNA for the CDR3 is TGTGCCAGCAGCGAAAGACAGGGAGGGAATTCACCCCTCCACTTT. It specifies CASSERQGGNSPLHF.

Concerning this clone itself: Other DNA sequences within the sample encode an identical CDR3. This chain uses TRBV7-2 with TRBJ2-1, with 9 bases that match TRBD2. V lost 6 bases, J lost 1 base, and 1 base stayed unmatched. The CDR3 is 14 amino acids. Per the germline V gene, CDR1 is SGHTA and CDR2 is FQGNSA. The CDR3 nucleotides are TGTGCCAGCAGAAGCGGGGGGTCCTACAATGAGCAGTTCTTC. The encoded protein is CASRSGGSYNEQFF.

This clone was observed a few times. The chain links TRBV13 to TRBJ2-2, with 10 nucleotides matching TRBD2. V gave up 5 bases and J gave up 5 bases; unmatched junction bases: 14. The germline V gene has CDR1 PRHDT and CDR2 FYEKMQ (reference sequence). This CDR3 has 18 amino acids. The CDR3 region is CASSLLEEREGRTGELFF. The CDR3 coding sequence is TGTGCCAGCAGCCTCCTGGAGGAGCGGGAGGGCCGGACCGGGGAGCTGTTTTTT.